Given below is one TCR beta chain in context. Its antigen is unknown. Germline CDR1 reads SGHRS; CDR2 reads YFSETQ. J was trimmed by 1 base and V by 3 bases; bases with no gene match: 7. The length of the CDR3 is 16 residues. The data are from a study of OX40 agonist ivuxolimab in advanced cancers. The study, taken as a whole, reports: No determination was made of the antigen specificity of the expanded peripheral T cells.

Profiling relied on immunoSEQ multiplex PCR, and the TCRdb table lists in-frame clones only, not all of them. The profile shows approximately 76,000 clones, more than 85% of them singletons. Source: CD4+ or CD8+ T cells sorted from blood, taken in a trial of the OX40 agonist ivuxolimab. The TCR comes from an adult with an advanced solid tumor such as melanoma, head and neck, liver or kidney cancer. The chain links TRBV5-1 to TRBJ2-1, with TRBD1 matching over 7 bases. The CDR3 coding sequence is TGCGCCAGCAGCTGGCTTTCAGGGGGTTCCTACAATGAGCAGTTCTTC. This codes for CASSWLSGGSYNEQFF.